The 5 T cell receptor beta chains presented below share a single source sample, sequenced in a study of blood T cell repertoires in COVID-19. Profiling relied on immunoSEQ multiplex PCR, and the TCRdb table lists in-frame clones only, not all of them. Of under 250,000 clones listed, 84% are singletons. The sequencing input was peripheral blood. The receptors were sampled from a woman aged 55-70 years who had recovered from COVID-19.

Written as DNA, the CDR3 is TGCGCCAGCAGCCAAACCGGAGGTACCAATGAGCAGTTCTTC. It is translated as CASSQTGGTNEQFF. The V call is TRBV4-3, the J call TRBJ2-1; the D gene is possibly TRBD2 (5 bases). This CDR3 region has 14 residues. Germline V gene data show CDR1 as LGHNA and CDR2 as YSLEER. V shed 2 bases and J shed 6 bases, with 11 bases lying between them.

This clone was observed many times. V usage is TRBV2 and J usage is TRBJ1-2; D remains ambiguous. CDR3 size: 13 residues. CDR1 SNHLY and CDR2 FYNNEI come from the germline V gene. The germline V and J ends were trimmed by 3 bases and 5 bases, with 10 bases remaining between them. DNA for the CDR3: TGTGCCAGCAGTGACGTGGCGGCTTATGGCTACACCTTC. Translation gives CASSDVAAYGYTF.

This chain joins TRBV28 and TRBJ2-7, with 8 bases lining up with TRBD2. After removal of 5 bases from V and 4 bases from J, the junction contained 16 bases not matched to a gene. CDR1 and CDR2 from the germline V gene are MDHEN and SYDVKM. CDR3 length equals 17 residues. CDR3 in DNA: TGTGCCAGCAGTCTATCCGCGGGAGGAGGGGATCGGTACGAGCAGTACTTC. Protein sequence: CASSLSAGGGDRYEQYF. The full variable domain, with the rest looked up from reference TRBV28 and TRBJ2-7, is DVKVTQSSRYLVKRTGEKVFLECVQDMDHENMFWYRQDPGLGLRLIYFSYDVKMKEKGDIPEGYSVSREKKERFSLILESASTNQTSMYLCASSLSAGGGDRYEQYFGPGTRLTVT.

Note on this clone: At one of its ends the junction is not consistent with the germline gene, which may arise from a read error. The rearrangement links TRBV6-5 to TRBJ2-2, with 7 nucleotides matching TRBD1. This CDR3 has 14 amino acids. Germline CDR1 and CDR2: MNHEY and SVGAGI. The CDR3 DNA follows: TGTGCCAGCAGTTACGGGGAATCTACAGGGGTGCTGTTTTTT. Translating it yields CASSYGESTGVLFF.

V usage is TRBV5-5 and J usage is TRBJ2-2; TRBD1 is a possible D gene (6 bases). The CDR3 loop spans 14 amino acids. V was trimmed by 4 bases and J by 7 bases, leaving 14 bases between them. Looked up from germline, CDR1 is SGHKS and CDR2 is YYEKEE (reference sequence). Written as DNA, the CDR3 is TGTGCCAGCAGCCCGACAGGATCGCTCGGGGAGCTGTTTTTT. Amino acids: CASSPTGSLGELFF.